Reported below is one T cell receptor (beta chain). The antigen remains undetermined. The PCR was carried out with 60 Vbeta primers and 13 Jbeta primers. Some clones are missing from TCRdb's copy, which holds only in-frame ones; the method was immunoSEQ multiplex PCR. The sample lists fewer than 200,000 clones, 75% occurring once. The data are from a study of cytomegalovirus exposure and HLA in healthy donors. General study points: The authors later linked a missense DCLRE1C variant to TCR beta V- and J-gene trimming. Researchers reported from a later analysis that most CMV-associated TCR beta chains appeared HLA-restricted.

The CDR3 has 16 amino acids. Germline loops: CDR1 SEHNR, CDR2 FQNEAQ (reference sequence). V lost 5 bases, J lost 2 bases, and 8 bases stayed unmatched. The chain uses TRBV7-9 and TRBJ2-7; the match to TRBD1 covers 11 bases. The receptor was isolated from a man younger than 30 in good health and CMV-seronegative. The sequenced sample was PBMCs. The CDR3 is CASSPGVGQGAYEQYF. DNA for the CDR3: TGTGCCAGCAGCCCGGGGGTGGGACAGGGGGCCTACGAGCAGTACTTC. Supplemented by reference TRBV7-9 and TRBJ2-7, the full variable domain reads DTGVSQNPRHKITKRGQNVTFRCDPISEHNRLYWYRQTLGQGPEFLTYFQNEAQLEKSRLLSDRFSAERPKGSFSTLEIQRTEQGDSAMYLCASSPGVGQGAYEQYFGPGTRLTVT.